Listed below are T cell receptor beta chains from one sample, sequenced in a study of control samples from healthy donors and cancer patients. TCRdb's copy holds only in-frame clones and misses some; the assay was immunoSEQ multiplex PCR. The sample has 150,000 to 200,000 clones, 75% to 95% seen once. Source material: blood. The receptors come from a woman aged 25 to 39 in good health. The CDR3 runs from the conserved cysteine through the conserved F or W. Fields, in order: clone size, D gene, J gene, V gene, CDR3 protein, CDR3 DNA. The D gene is left open where the match is weak. Where a row states a size, it is once, few, many or the class of an expanded clone; other rows omit it.

>.|TRBD1|TRBJ2-3|TRBV25-1
CASSDRGNTQYF
TGTGCCAGCAGTGACAGGGGGAATACGCAGTATTTT
>.|.|TRBJ1-2|TRBV28
CASSFPRGAALSLYGYTF
TGTGCCAGCAGTTTCCCTAGGGGGGCCGCCCTATCACTCTATGGCTACACCTTC
>.|TRBD1|TRBJ1-5|TRBV9
CASSVQGGQPQHF
TGTGCCAGCAGCGTACAGGGGGGTCAGCCCCAGCATTTT
>.|.|TRBJ2-1|TRBV21-1
CASSKGGRVYNEQFF
TGTGCCAGCAGCAAGGGGGGGCGGGTTTACAATGAGCAGTTCTTC
>once|TRBD1|TRBJ1-2|TRBV6-5
CASRTTGSYGYTF
TGTGCCAGCAGGACGACAGGGTCGTATGGCTACACCTTC
>.|.|TRBJ1-6|TRBV3-1/TRBV3-2
CASSQSGNSYNSPLHF
TGTGCCAGCAGCCAATCGGGGAACTCCTATAATTCACCCCTCCACTTT
>.|.|TRBJ2-7|TRBV13
CASSRTGSEQYF
TGTGCCAGCAGCCGAACAGGGAGCGAGCAGTACTTC
>.|.|TRBJ2-4|TRBV4-3
CASSQGLPGENVKNIQYF
TGCGCCAGCAGCCAAGGTTTACCGGGAGAGAATGTCAAAAACATTCAGTACTTC
>.|.|TRBJ1-1|TRBV5-1
CASSLGGGVTEAFF
TGCGCCAGCAGCTTGGGAGGGGGAGTCACTGAAGCTTTCTTT
>.|TRBD1|TRBJ1-5|TRBV30
CAWDTGAQPQHF
TGTGCCTGGGACACAGGGGCCCAGCCCCAGCATTTT
>.|.|TRBJ1-2|TRBV6-5
CASRRTNYGYTF
TGTGCCAGCAGGCGTACTAACTATGGCTACACCTTC
>.|.|TRBJ2-7|TRBV4-2
CASSQGGQGIYEQYF
TGTGCCAGCAGCCAAGGGGGGCAGGGAATTTACGAGCAGTACTTC
>.|TRBD1|TRBJ1-1|TRBV28
CASSFPDRIVEAFF
TGTGCCAGCAGTTTCCCGGACAGGATCGTTGAAGCTTTCTTT
>.|TRBD1|TRBJ1-3|TRBV6-5
CASSRDRGSGNTIYF
TGTGCCAGCAGCCGGGACAGGGGGTCTGGAAACACCATATATTTT
>few|TRBD1|TRBJ2-2|TRBV30
CAWTGTGDTGELFF
TGTGCCTGGACCGGGACAGGGGACACCGGGGAGCTGTTTTTT